Listed below are T cell receptor beta chains from one sample, sequenced in a study of OX40 agonist ivuxolimab in advanced cancers. TCRdb keeps only in-frame clones here, not all; method: immunoSEQ multiplex PCR. The table shows some 60,000 clones, with about nine tenths occurring only once. Sequences were derived from CD4+ or CD8+ T cells sorted from blood, sampled in a trial of the OX40 agonist ivuxolimab. The receptors originated from an adult with an advanced solid tumor such as melanoma, head and neck, liver or kidney cancer. The CDR3 runs from the conserved cysteine through the conserved F or W. Each record gives: D gene, J gene, clone size, V gene, CDR3 protein, CDR3 DNA. A D gene is named only where the DNA matches it firmly. The size of a clone is reported for some rows only, either as once, few or many, or as a class for expanded clones.

D: NA
J: TRBJ1-6
size: NA
V: TRBV11-2
CDR3: CASSLLGGASSFNSPLHF
DNA: TGTGCCAGCAGCTTATTAGGGGGGGCGAGTTCCTTTAATTCACCCCTCCACTTT

D: NA
J: TRBJ2-1
size: large
V: TRBV7-9
CDR3: CASSLSNEQFF
DNA: TGTGCCAGCAGCTTATCCAATGAGCAGTTCTTC

D: NA
J: TRBJ2-2
size: NA
V: TRBV19
CDR3: CASSIVAANTGELFF
DNA: TGTGCCAGTAGTATTGTGGCAGCGAACACCGGGGAGCTGTTTTTT

D: NA
J: TRBJ2-3
size: NA
V: TRBV5-1
CDR3: CASSLGNTDTQYF
DNA: TGCGCCAGCAGCTTGGGTAACACAGATACGCAGTATTTT

D: NA
J: TRBJ1-1
size: NA
V: TRBV7-3
CDR3: CASSPRTGTVDTEAFF
DNA: TGTGCCAGCAGCCCAAGAACAGGGACGGTAGACACTGAAGCTTTCTTT

D: NA
J: TRBJ2-5
size: NA
V: TRBV5-3
CDR3: CARSSSGTRRSSNQETQYF
DNA: TGTGCCAGAAGCTCATCCGGGACAAGGCGATCGAGTAATCAAGAGACCCAGTACTTC

D: TRBD2
J: TRBJ2-1
size: NA
V: TRBV2
CDR3: CASRGLAGSHEQFF
DNA: TGTGCCAGCAGGGGACTAGCGGGATCCCATGAGCAGTTCTTC

D: NA
J: TRBJ1-4
size: NA
V: TRBV6-6
CDR3: CASSGPPATNEKLFF
DNA: TGTGCCAGCAGCGGTCCCCCCGCAACTAATGAAAAACTGTTTTTT

D: TRBD2
J: TRBJ2-7
size: NA
V: TRBV5-1
CDR3: CASSLRGGAGSAGRDYEQYF
DNA: TGCGCCAGCAGCCTCCGGGGGGGGGCCGGTTCGGCGGGACGTGACTACGAGCAGTACTTC

D: NA
J: TRBJ2-3
size: NA
V: TRBV9
CDR3: CASSVQQSTDTQYF
DNA: TGTGCCAGCAGCGTTCAACAGAGCACAGATACGCAGTATTTT

D: TRBD1
J: TRBJ1-3
size: NA
V: TRBV5-1
CDR3: CASTPGQGSGNTIYF
DNA: TGCGCCAGCACGCCGGGACAGGGGAGCGGAAACACCATATATTTT

D: NA
J: TRBJ2-7
size: NA
V: TRBV4-1
CDR3: CASSHFQGFSYEQYF
DNA: TGCGCCAGCAGCCACTTCCAGGGGTTCTCCTACGAGCAGTACTTC

D: NA
J: TRBJ2-7
size: NA
V: TRBV7-2
CDR3: CASSHGYEQYF
DNA: TGTGCCAGCAGCCATGGATACGAGCAGTACTTC

D: NA
J: TRBJ2-1
size: NA
V: TRBV15
CDR3: CATSRDTGGAIDNEQFF
DNA: TGTGCCACCAGCAGAGATACGGGCGGGGCCATTGACAATGAGCAGTTCTTC

D: NA
J: TRBJ1-4
size: few
V: TRBV5-8
CDR3: CASSLVTVNEKLFF
DNA: TGTGCCAGCAGCTTGGTGACGGTGAATGAAAAACTGTTTTTT

D: TRBD1
J: TRBJ2-3
size: NA
V: TRBV18
CDR3: CASSPGQGTDTQYF
DNA: TGTGCCAGCTCACCGGGACAGGGAACAGATACGCAGTATTTT

D: NA
J: TRBJ2-2
size: NA
V: TRBV18
CDR3: CASSPLQSTGELFF
DNA: TGTGCCAGCTCACCACTTCAGTCCACCGGGGAGCTGTTTTTT

D: TRBD1
J: TRBJ1-3
size: NA
V: TRBV9
CDR3: CASSAFDRGTGNTIYF
DNA: TGTGCCAGCAGCGCCTTCGACAGGGGGACTGGAAACACCATATATTTT

D: TRBD1
J: TRBJ1-1
size: NA
V: TRBV5-1
CDR3: CASSLAAGTGGRRTEAFF
DNA: TGCGCCAGCAGCTTGGCTGCGGGGACAGGGGGTCGTCGGACTGAAGCTTTCTTT

D: TRBD1
J: TRBJ1-6
size: NA
V: TRBV10-1
CDR3: CATSDRENSPLHF
DNA: TGCGCCACCTCCGACAGGGAAAATTCACCCCTCCACTTT

D: NA
J: TRBJ1-3
size: few
V: TRBV9
CDR3: CASSVRDNSGNTIYF
DNA: TGTGCCAGCAGCGTACGGGACAACTCTGGAAACACCATATATTTT

D: TRBD2
J: TRBJ2-7
size: NA
V: TRBV23-1
CDR3: CASSQSNSRREGSSYEQYF
DNA: TGCGCCAGCAGTCAATCGAACTCCAGGCGGGAGGGCAGCTCCTACGAGCAGTACTTC

D: TRBD2
J: TRBJ2-7
size: NA
V: TRBV28
CDR3: CASSVAGGPYEQYF
DNA: TGTGCCAGTTCCGTAGCGGGAGGCCCCTACGAGCAGTACTTC

D: TRBD2
J: TRBJ2-1
size: NA
V: TRBV10-2
CDR3: CASSDLEGLAGGPRFF
DNA: TGCGCCAGCAGTGATTTGGAGGGACTAGCGGGAGGGCCACGGTTCTTC

D: TRBD1
J: TRBJ2-2
size: NA
V: TRBV4-1
CDR3: CASSQVGTGSTGELFF
DNA: TGCGCCAGCAGCCAAGTGGGGACAGGGAGTACCGGGGAGCTGTTTTTT

D: TRBD2
J: TRBJ2-1
size: NA
V: TRBV9
CDR3: CASSVGVAGVNEQFF
DNA: TGTGCCAGCAGCGTAGGGGTAGCGGGAGTCAATGAGCAGTTCTTC

D: TRBD2
J: TRBJ2-1
size: NA
V: TRBV27
CDR3: CATSTSGRAFSEQFF
DNA: TGTGCCACCTCGACTAGCGGGAGGGCCTTCAGTGAGCAGTTCTTC

D: NA
J: TRBJ2-1
size: NA
V: TRBV28
CDR3: CASSSRRSYNEQFF
DNA: TGTGCCAGCAGTTCGAGAAGGTCCTACAATGAGCAGTTCTTC

D: NA
J: TRBJ2-3
size: NA
V: TRBV28
CDR3: CASSLGQGTDTQYF
DNA: TGTGCCAGCAGTTTAGGACAAGGCACAGATACGCAGTATTTT

D: NA
J: TRBJ2-1
size: few
V: TRBV6-6
CDR3: CASSYSNGDEQFF
DNA: TGTGCCAGCAGTTACTCGAATGGCGATGAGCAGTTCTTC

D: NA
J: TRBJ2-2
size: NA
V: TRBV7-3
CDR3: CASSLKPVTGELFF
DNA: TGTGCCAGCAGCTTAAAGCCCGTGACCGGGGAGCTGTTTTTT

D: NA
J: TRBJ2-1
size: once
V: TRBV6-4
CDR3: CASSDGQDAYNEQFF
DNA: TGTGCCAGCAGTGACGGGCAGGATGCCTACAATGAGCAGTTCTTC

D: NA
J: TRBJ2-5
size: NA
V: TRBV5-1
CDR3: CASSLYDQETQYF
DNA: TGCGCCAGCAGCTTGTACGACCAAGAGACCCAGTACTTC

D: NA
J: TRBJ1-5
size: NA
V: TRBV4-1
CDR3: CASSQQTSPSQPQHF
DNA: TGCGCCAGCAGCCAGCAGACAAGCCCGTCCCAGCCCCAGCATTTT

D: TRBD2
J: TRBJ2-1
size: NA
V: TRBV5-1
CDR3: CASSSAGTSRNEQFF
DNA: TGCGCCAGCAGCTCCGCCGGGACTAGTCGCAATGAGCAGTTCTTC

D: TRBD2
J: TRBJ2-7
size: NA
V: TRBV7-8
CDR3: CASRPGLAREQYF
DNA: TGTGCCAGCAGACCGGGACTAGCGAGAGAGCAGTACTTC

D: TRBD2
J: TRBJ2-6
size: NA
V: TRBV28
CDR3: CASSGGAGANVLTF
DNA: TGTGCCAGCAGTGGGGGGGCTGGGGCCAACGTCCTGACTTTC

D: TRBD1
J: TRBJ1-2
size: NA
V: TRBV30
CDR3: CACRAQDRVDGYTF
DNA: TGTGCCTGCCGGGCACAGGACAGGGTTGATGGCTACACCTTC

D: NA
J: TRBJ1-1
size: NA
V: TRBV16
CDR3: CANGRREAEAFF
DNA: TGTGCCAACGGACGTAGGGAGGCTGAAGCTTTCTTT

D: NA
J: TRBJ2-3
size: NA
V: TRBV11-2
CDR3: CASNSPSPWQGTDTQYF
DNA: TGTGCCAGCAACTCACCCAGCCCTTGGCAGGGCACAGATACGCAGTATTTT

D: NA
J: TRBJ2-1
size: NA
V: TRBV4-1
CDR3: CASSKGDGAYNEQFF
DNA: TGCGCCAGCAGCAAAGGGGATGGGGCCTACAATGAGCAGTTCTTC

D: TRBD1
J: TRBJ1-5
size: NA
V: TRBV15
CDR3: CATSPHMDRGTGNQPQHF
DNA: TGTGCCACCAGCCCCCATATGGACAGGGGAACAGGCAATCAGCCCCAGCATTTT

D: TRBD1
J: TRBJ1-4
size: NA
V: TRBV28
CDR3: CASSQGGAGNEKLFF
DNA: TGTGCCAGCAGTCAAGGGGGCGCGGGTAATGAAAAACTGTTTTTT

D: NA
J: TRBJ2-2
size: NA
V: TRBV9
CDR3: CASSRGNTGELFF
DNA: TGTGCCAGCAGCAGAGGGAACACCGGGGAGCTGTTTTTT

D: NA
J: TRBJ2-2
size: NA
V: TRBV19
CDR3: CASSIFGVARLNTGELFF
DNA: TGTGCCAGTAGTATTTTCGGGGTCGCGAGGTTGAACACCGGGGAGCTGTTTTTT

D: NA
J: TRBJ2-7
size: once
V: TRBV2
CDR3: CASSDRRGPYEQYF
DNA: TGTGCCAGCAGTGATCGACGGGGCCCCTACGAGCAGTACTTC

D: TRBD2
J: TRBJ2-2
size: NA
V: TRBV4-2
CDR3: CASSVRLANGELFF
DNA: TGTGCCAGCAGCGTTCGACTAGCGAACGGGGAGCTGTTTTTT

D: NA
J: TRBJ2-1
size: NA
V: TRBV20-1
CDR3: CSAGPYNEQFF
DNA: TGCAGTGCTGGCCCGTACAATGAGCAGTTCTTC

D: NA
J: TRBJ2-3
size: NA
V: TRBV9
CDR3: CASSVDSGRGRTQYF
DNA: TGTGCCAGCAGCGTAGATAGCGGTCGCGGGCGTACGCAGTATTTT

D: NA
J: TRBJ2-4
size: NA
V: TRBV15
CDR3: CATSNDRPRGKNIQYF
DNA: TGTGCCACCAGCAACGACAGGCCAAGGGGCAAAAACATTCAGTACTTC

D: NA
J: TRBJ2-2
size: NA
V: TRBV19
CDR3: CASSILGRRDNTGELFF
DNA: TGTGCCAGTAGTATACTAGGTCGGCGCGATAACACCGGGGAGCTGTTTTTT

D: TRBD2
J: TRBJ2-4
size: once
V: TRBV14
CDR3: CASSQDLIAGAPIQYF
DNA: TGTGCCAGCAGCCAAGATTTAATAGCGGGAGCTCCCATTCAGTACTTC

D: NA
J: TRBJ2-1
size: NA
V: TRBV7-2
CDR3: CASSLGGTGIYNEQFF
DNA: TGTGCCAGCAGCTTAGGGGGTACGGGTATCTACAATGAGCAGTTCTTC

D: NA
J: TRBJ2-3
size: NA
V: TRBV10-1
CDR3: CASSESRPRQSTDTQYF
DNA: TGCGCCAGCAGTGAGTCAAGGCCTAGGCAGAGCACAGATACGCAGTATTTT

D: TRBD1
J: TRBJ2-1
size: NA
V: TRBV2
CDR3: CASTPQGQGINEQFF
DNA: TGTGCCAGCACCCCTCAGGGACAGGGCATCAATGAGCAGTTCTTC

D: NA
J: TRBJ1-1
size: once
V: TRBV28
CDR3: CASSLIRNTEAFF
DNA: TGTGCCAGCAGTTTGATCAGGAACACTGAAGCTTTCTTT

D: TRBD1
J: TRBJ2-1
size: NA
V: TRBV6-5
CDR3: CASSKGQVYNEQFF
DNA: TGTGCCAGCAGTAAAGGACAGGTATACAATGAGCAGTTCTTC